These 13 T cell receptor beta chains came from one sample sequenced in a study of blood T cell repertoires in COVID-19. Using immunoSEQ multiplex PCR, the repertoire was profiled, and TCRdb retains in-frame clones only, with some absent. The data hold 180,000 or so clones, with approximately 83% observed a single time. What was sequenced was PBMCs or T cells enriched from blood (not recorded which). These receptors were obtained from a woman aged 55-70 years who had recovered from COVID-19.

This rearrangement joins TRBV6-5 to TRBJ1-6, with 11 nucleotides matching TRBD1. The V gene end was trimmed by 6 bases and the J gene end by 8 bases; junction bases not matched to a gene: 6. The CDR3 is made up of 15 amino acids. Germline lookup yields CDR1 MNHEY and CDR2 SVGAGI. In DNA, the CDR3 is TGTGCCAGCAGGCCCCCGGGACAGGGGGATTCACCCCTCCACTTT. It encodes CASRPPGQGDSPLHF.

V and J are TRBV7-6 and TRBJ1-2; possible D gene TRBD1, 5 bases. V was trimmed by 3 bases and J by 4 bases, leaving 18 bases between them. The CDR3 loop spans 16 amino acids. Germline assignment: CDR1 SGHVS and CDR2 FNYEAQ. The CDR3 sequence is CASSLGSPGRGYGYTF. Written as DNA, the CDR3 is TGTGCCAGCAGCTTGGGCAGCCCCGGGAGGGGCTATGGCTACACCTTC.

This CDR3 is CASSSPGQGMKQYF. Here the CDR3 DNA reads TGTGCCAGCAGCAGCCCGGGACAGGGGATGAAGCAGTATTTT. The chain employs TRBV11-2 and TRBJ2-3; 10 nucleotides line up with TRBD1. Germline V gene lookup returns CDR1 SGHAT and CDR2 FQNNGV. V shed 5 bases and J 11 bases; nucleotides not matched to a gene: 10. The CDR3 consists of 14 residues.

V and J are TRBV11-2 and TRBJ2-3; D is undetermined. The V gene lost 5 bases and the J gene lost 2 bases, with 5 bases spanning the gap. The CDR3 is 12 amino acids. Germline CDR1 SGHAT, CDR2 FQNNGV. The CDR3: CASSPYTDTQYF. The CDR3 DNA is TGTGCCAGCAGCCCCTACACAGATACGCAGTATTTT.

CDR3 sequence reads: CASSSNLRQSMNTEAFF. CDR3 nucleotides: TGTGCCAGTAGTAGCAATCTTCGACAGAGCATGAACACTGAAGCTTTCTTT. The chain has TRBV19 and TRBJ1-1; D may be TRBD1 (5 bases). V lost 4 bases and J 0 bases, leaving 18 bases between the germline ends. Germline CDR1 is LNHDA and CDR2 is SQIVND (reference sequence). The CDR3 sequence is 17 residues long.

The chain joins TRBV7-6 to TRBJ2-1; TRBD2 agrees at 11 bases. The V gene end was trimmed by 0 bases and the J gene end by 5 bases; junction bases not matched to a gene: 15. Per germline, CDR1 SGHVS and CDR2 FNYEAQ. The CDR3 is 20 residues long. The CDR3 spells CASSLAAPALAGGHNNEQFF. The DNA of the CDR3 is TGTGCCAGCAGCTTAGCTGCACCCGCTTTAGCGGGAGGGCATAACAATGAGCAGTTCTTC.

This chain's CDR3 is CAWSRRGLGNQPQHF. Here the CDR3 DNA reads TGTGCCTGGAGTCGGCGGGGGCTAGGCAATCAGCCCCAGCATTTT. V usage is TRBV30 and J usage is TRBJ1-5, with D tentatively TRBD1 (6 bases). Between the trimmed V and J ends, which lost 2 bases and 2 bases, there was a span of 13 bases. This CDR3 has 15 amino acids. Germline CDR1 reads GTSNPN; CDR2 reads SVGIG (reference sequence).

The rearrangement uses TRBV19 and TRBJ1-1; D may be TRBD1 (5 bases). Trimming stripped 4 bases from V and 6 bases from J, with 12 bases between. Germline V lookup: CDR1 LNHDA, CDR2 SQIVND (reference sequence). The CDR3 covers 13 residues. The CDR3 loop is CASSTGMTAEAFF. DNA for the CDR3: TGTGCCAGTAGTACAGGGATGACCGCTGAAGCTTTCTTT. The entire variable domain, with the rest obtained from reference TRBV19 and TRBJ1-1, is as follows: DGGITQSPKYLFRKEGQNVTLSCEQNLNHDAMYWYRQDPGQGLRLIYYSQIVNDFQKGDIAEGYSVSREKKESFPLTVTSAQKNPTAFYLCASSTGMTAEAFFGQGTRLTVV.

This clone was detected once. The V call is TRBV7-9, the J call TRBJ1-5; 8 bases are shared with TRBD1. The junction had 12 bases not matched to a gene; V was cut back by 5 bases and J by 6 bases. Germline CDR1 SEHNR, CDR2 FQNEAQ (reference sequence). This CDR3 is built from 16 residues. Written as DNA, the CDR3 is TGTGCCAGCAGCCGTGAACCTACAGGGGGTAGTCAGCCCCAGCATTTT. It specifies CASSREPTGGSQPQHF.

This rearrangement joins TRBV14 to TRBJ1-1, with D tentatively TRBD1 (5 bases). Germline CDR1 reads SGHDN; CDR2 reads FVKESK. V lost 5 bases, J lost 4 bases, and 11 bases lay in between. The CDR3 is made up of 13 amino acids. The CDR3 DNA is TGTGCCAGCAGCGCAGGGATACGCACTGAAGCTTTCTTT. This gives the protein CASSAGIRTEAFF.

The chain couples TRBV11-1 to TRBJ1-2; D is undetermined. Trimming pared 0 bases from V and 4 bases from J, leaving 9 bases between. CDR1 is SGHAT and CDR2 is FQDESV in the germline V gene (reference sequence). The CDR3 runs 14 residues. The CDR3 DNA reads TGTGCCAGCAGCTTAGCCAGGTCAACCTATGGCTACACCTTC. Translation gives CASSLARSTYGYTF.

V and J are TRBV9 and TRBJ1-1; D remains unclear. V was trimmed by 4 bases and J by 0 bases, leaving 7 bases between them. The CDR3 has 13 amino acids. Germline-derived CDR1 and CDR2 are SGDLS and YYNGEE. The CDR3 is CASSLQMNTEAFF. The CDR3 region has the DNA TGTGCCAGCAGCCTACAGATGAACACTGAAGCTTTCTTT.

The chain is built from TRBV5-3 and TRBJ2-6; tentatively, D is TRBD1 (5 bases). TRBV5-3 is an ORF, and what it does is uncertain. The CDR3 contains 17 residues. Trimming shortened V by 4 bases and J by 0 bases, and 14 bases separated the two germline ends. DNA of the CDR3: TGTGCCAGAAGCCCCATAGGGGCCGGCTCTGGGGCCAACGTCCTGACTTTC. Protein product: CARSPIGAGSGANVLTF.